Reported below is one T cell receptor (beta chain). This CDR3 region has 13 residues. V lost 5 bases and J 8 bases, leaving 16 bases between the germline ends. From germline, CDR1 is SGHDT and CDR2 YYEEEE. Methods used by the authors: From reference gene primer amplification, estimates of nucleated cell counts were derived. The table came from immunoSEQ multiplex PCR; TCRdb's copy has only in-frame clones and leaves some out. Clonal size and the V and J genes are those of that table, whereas D and trimming came from the DNA. The sample lists 300,000 or so clones; about nine tenths were seen once. These data belong to a study of blood T cell repertoires in COVID-19. The overall study: Acute-phase and convalescent COVID-19 samples originated in the United States, Italy and Spain.

This chain joins TRBV5-6 and TRBJ1-2; D ambiguous. The sequence derives from a woman aged 40 to 50 with acute or convalescent COVID-19. The sample consisted of peripheral blood. CDR3 amino acids: CASRWEGREGYTF. The CDR3 DNA sequence: TGTGCCAGCAGATGGGAGGGTAGGGAAGGCTACACCTTC. Supplemented by reference TRBV5-6 and TRBJ1-2, the full variable domain reads DAGVTQSPTHLIKTRGQQVTLRCSPKSGHDTVSWYQQALGQGPQFIFQYYEEEERQRGNFPDRFSGHQFPNYSSELNVNALLLGDSALYLCASRWEGREGYTFGSGTRLTVV.